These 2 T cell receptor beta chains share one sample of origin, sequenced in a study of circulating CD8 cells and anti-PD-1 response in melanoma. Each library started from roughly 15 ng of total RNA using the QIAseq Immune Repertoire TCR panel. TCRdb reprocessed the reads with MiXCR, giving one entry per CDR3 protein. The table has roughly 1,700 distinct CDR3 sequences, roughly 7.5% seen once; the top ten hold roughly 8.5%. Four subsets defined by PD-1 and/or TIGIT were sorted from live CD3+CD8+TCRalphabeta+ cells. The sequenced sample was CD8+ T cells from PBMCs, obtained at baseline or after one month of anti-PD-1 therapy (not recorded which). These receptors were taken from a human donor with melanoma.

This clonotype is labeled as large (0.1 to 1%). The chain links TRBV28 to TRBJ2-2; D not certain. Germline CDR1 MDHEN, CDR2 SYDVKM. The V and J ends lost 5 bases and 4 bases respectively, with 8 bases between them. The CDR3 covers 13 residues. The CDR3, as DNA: TGTGCCAGCAGTATCACAGCCACCGGGGAGCTGTTTTTT. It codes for CASSITATGELFF.

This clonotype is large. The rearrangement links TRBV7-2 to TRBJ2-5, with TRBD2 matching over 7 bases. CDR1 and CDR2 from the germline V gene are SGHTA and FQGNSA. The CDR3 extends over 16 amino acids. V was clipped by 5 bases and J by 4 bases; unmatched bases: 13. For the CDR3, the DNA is TGTGCCAGCAGCCCGAGCTGGGCGGGAGTCGGAGAGACCCAGTACTTC. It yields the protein CASSPSWAGVGETQYF.